This is a list of T cell receptor beta chains from one sample in a study of PD-1 and CTLA-4 blockade in melanoma. Profiled with immunoSEQ multiplex PCR; TCRdb holds only in-frame clones, not every one. The sample shows 25,000 to 40,000 clones, roughly nine tenths of them seen only once. This specimen was CD8+ T cells from peripheral blood, taken from a patient given anti-PD-1 treatment. These receptors were obtained from a human donor with melanoma. Each CDR3 is given with its conserved first and last residue. D genes are given only for firm matches. A clone size is listed for some rows: how often the clone was seen (once, few, many), or a class if it is expanded.

v_call: TRBV7-9; j_call: TRBJ2-7; d_call: .; clone_size: .; cdr3_nt: TGTGCCAGCAGCTTATATACGCCTACCCACGAGCAGTACTTC; cdr3_aa: CASSLYTPTHEQYF
v_call: TRBV5-6; j_call: TRBJ2-3; d_call: .; clone_size: .; cdr3_nt: TGTGCCAGCAGCCTCGACGTCACAGATACGCAGTATTTT; cdr3_aa: CASSLDVTDTQYF
v_call: TRBV5-4; j_call: TRBJ2-7; d_call: .; clone_size: .; cdr3_nt: TGTGCCAGCAGCTCGACCCACGAGCAGTACTTC; cdr3_aa: CASSSTHEQYF
v_call: TRBV2; j_call: TRBJ1-2; d_call: .; clone_size: .; cdr3_nt: TGTGCCAGCAGTGGAACAGAGAAGCATCTCTATGGCTACACCTTC; cdr3_aa: CASSGTEKHLYGYTF
v_call: TRBV5-1; j_call: TRBJ2-7; d_call: .; clone_size: once; cdr3_nt: TGCGCCTCCATGGGGGCATCCTACGAGCAGTACTTC; cdr3_aa: CASMGASYEQYF
v_call: TRBV27; j_call: TRBJ2-2; d_call: TRBD1; clone_size: .; cdr3_nt: TGTGCCAGCAGCACAACCCAAGGGGGCCCTTTACCCGGGGAGCTGTTTTTT; cdr3_aa: CASSTTQGGPLPGELFF
v_call: TRBV4-1; j_call: TRBJ1-4; d_call: .; clone_size: .; cdr3_nt: TGCGCCAGCAGCCGATCTGACCCCCCCGTCCTGTTTTTT; cdr3_aa: CASSRSDPPVLFF
v_call: TRBV4-1; j_call: TRBJ1-6; d_call: .; clone_size: few; cdr3_nt: TGCGCCAGCAGCCAAGAGCCGTCCGGTAATTCACCCCTCCACTTT; cdr3_aa: CASSQEPSGNSPLHF
v_call: TRBV19; j_call: TRBJ2-5; d_call: TRBD2; clone_size: few; cdr3_nt: TGTGCCAGTACATTTAGCGGGGGGGCCATGGAGACCCAGTACTTC; cdr3_aa: CASTFSGGAMETQYF
v_call: TRBV18; j_call: TRBJ2-7; d_call: TRBD2; clone_size: .; cdr3_nt: TGTGCCAGCTCACTCAGCGGGGGGACCTACGAGCAGTACTTC; cdr3_aa: CASSLSGGTYEQYF
v_call: TRBV7-8; j_call: TRBJ2-7; d_call: .; clone_size: .; cdr3_nt: TGTGCCAGCAGCTCACAGGGAACGTCCTCCTACGAGCAGTACTTC; cdr3_aa: CASSSQGTSSYEQYF
v_call: TRBV7-9; j_call: TRBJ1-4; d_call: .; clone_size: few; cdr3_nt: TGTGCCAGCAGCTTATCTAGCGTGGAAAAACTGTTTTTT; cdr3_aa: CASSLSSVEKLFF
v_call: TRBV30; j_call: TRBJ1-1; d_call: .; clone_size: .; cdr3_nt: TGTGCCTGGTTAACAGGAGGAACTGAAGCTTTCTTT; cdr3_aa: CAWLTGGTEAFF
v_call: TRBV27; j_call: TRBJ2-1; d_call: .; clone_size: once; cdr3_nt: TGTGCCAGCAGTTATCCGGGGGCCGTGTCCTACAATGAGCAGTTCTTC; cdr3_aa: CASSYPGAVSYNEQFF
v_call: TRBV12-3/TRBV12-4; j_call: TRBJ2-2; d_call: .; clone_size: .; cdr3_nt: TGTGCCAGCTTAAGAGGATACACCGGGGAGCTGTTTTTT; cdr3_aa: CASLRGYTGELFF
v_call: TRBV6-4; j_call: TRBJ1-1; d_call: TRBD1; clone_size: .; cdr3_nt: TGTGCCAGCAGACTACAGGGGTCGAACACTGAAGCTTTCTTT; cdr3_aa: CASRLQGSNTEAFF
v_call: TRBV7-2; j_call: TRBJ2-7; d_call: .; clone_size: .; cdr3_nt: TGTGCCAGCAGCCTAACACAAACCTACGAGCAGTACTTC; cdr3_aa: CASSLTQTYEQYF
v_call: TRBV7-9; j_call: TRBJ2-7; d_call: .; clone_size: few; cdr3_nt: TGTGCCAGCAGCTCAGGGTCAAACTACGAGCAGTACTTC; cdr3_aa: CASSSGSNYEQYF
v_call: TRBV6-5; j_call: TRBJ2-7; d_call: TRBD2; clone_size: .; cdr3_nt: TGTGCCAGCAGTTACAAGGGACTAAACTCTGACGAGCAGTACTTC; cdr3_aa: CASSYKGLNSDEQYF
v_call: TRBV28; j_call: TRBJ2-5; d_call: .; clone_size: .; cdr3_nt: TGTGCCAGCAGTTGGAAGCCCGCCGAAGAGACCCAGTACTTC; cdr3_aa: CASSWKPAEETQYF
v_call: TRBV5-6; j_call: TRBJ2-1; d_call: .; clone_size: .; cdr3_nt: TGTGCCAGCAGCTTGGGGGTCAGCTCCTACAATGAGCAGTTCTTC; cdr3_aa: CASSLGVSSYNEQFF
v_call: TRBV4-1; j_call: TRBJ1-1; d_call: .; clone_size: once; cdr3_nt: TGCGCCAGCAGCCAAGGAATGTACACTGAAGCTTTCTTT; cdr3_aa: CASSQGMYTEAFF
v_call: TRBV21-1; j_call: TRBJ1-1; d_call: .; clone_size: .; cdr3_nt: TGTGCCAGCTCGGGGAGCTTGAGAGGTTTGAACACTGAAGCTTTCTTT; cdr3_aa: CASSGSLRGLNTEAFF
v_call: TRBV5-6; j_call: TRBJ1-5; d_call: .; clone_size: .; cdr3_nt: TGTGCCAGCAGCGCCGGACAAGGAGGTCAGCCCCAGCATTTT; cdr3_aa: CASSAGQGGQPQHF
v_call: TRBV19; j_call: TRBJ2-1; d_call: .; clone_size: .; cdr3_nt: TGTGCCAGTAGTGACGGGACATTGTACGCGAATGAGCAGTTCTTC; cdr3_aa: CASSDGTLYANEQFF
v_call: TRBV6-1; j_call: TRBJ1-3; d_call: TRBD1; clone_size: few; cdr3_nt: TGTGCCAGCAGCTCCGACAGGGGCGAGGACACCATATATTTT; cdr3_aa: CASSSDRGEDTIYF
v_call: TRBV7-8; j_call: TRBJ2-5; d_call: TRBD2; clone_size: few; cdr3_nt: TGTGCCAGCATCCTGACCGCTAGCGGGGGAATCCAGACCCAGTACTTC; cdr3_aa: CASILTASGGIQTQYF
v_call: TRBV27; j_call: TRBJ2-7; d_call: .; clone_size: .; cdr3_nt: TGTGCCAGCAGCATCCAGGGAATGGGAGTAAGCGAGCAGTACTTC; cdr3_aa: CASSIQGMGVSEQYF
v_call: TRBV5-6; j_call: TRBJ1-6; d_call: TRBD1; clone_size: .; cdr3_nt: TGTGCCAGCAGCTTGGAAGGGACAGGGAATTCACCCCTCCACTTT; cdr3_aa: CASSLEGTGNSPLHF
v_call: TRBV7-6; j_call: TRBJ1-1; d_call: TRBD1; clone_size: .; cdr3_nt: TGTGCCAGCAGCTTAGACCCCCTTAGGAACGACAGGGTGAGAGGGTCTGAAGCTTTCTTT; cdr3_aa: CASSLDPLRNDRVRGSEAFF
v_call: TRBV4-1; j_call: TRBJ1-1; d_call: TRBD1; clone_size: .; cdr3_nt: TGCGCCAGCAGCCAAGATAGGGACAGGGGCGTTCTAACTGAAGCTTTCTTT; cdr3_aa: CASSQDRDRGVLTEAFF
v_call: TRBV11-2; j_call: TRBJ2-7; d_call: .; clone_size: .; cdr3_nt: TGTGCCAGCAGCTTAGCGGGGGATACCTACGAGCAGTACTTC; cdr3_aa: CASSLAGDTYEQYF
v_call: TRBV3-1/TRBV3-2; j_call: TRBJ1-1; d_call: .; clone_size: .; cdr3_nt: TGTGCCAGCAGCCAATCCCTTAATGCCCAGGATAAAGCTTTCTTT; cdr3_aa: CASSQSLNAQDKAFF
v_call: TRBV27; j_call: TRBJ1-1; d_call: .; clone_size: .; cdr3_nt: TGTGCCAGCAGTCCCCCCAGACAGGAGTTAAACACTGAAGCTTTCTTT; cdr3_aa: CASSPPRQELNTEAFF
v_call: TRBV28; j_call: TRBJ1-5; d_call: .; clone_size: medium-sized; cdr3_nt: TGTGCCAGCAGTTTTCCACAGCCCCAGCATTTT; cdr3_aa: CASSFPQPQHF
v_call: TRBV1; j_call: TRBJ2-1; d_call: .; clone_size: .; cdr3_nt: TGCACCAGCAGCCAACGAAGCGGGGCCCTCTCCTACAATGAGCAGTTCTTC; cdr3_aa: CTSSQRSGALSYNEQFF
v_call: TRBV7-9; j_call: TRBJ1-3; d_call: .; clone_size: .; cdr3_nt: TGTGCCAGCAGCTTAACCCCTGTCCTCGGGGATTTT; cdr3_aa: CASSLTPVLGDF
v_call: TRBV10-3; j_call: TRBJ1-1; d_call: .; clone_size: .; cdr3_nt: TGTGCCATCAGTGATGAGGGGGAGACTGAAGCTTTCTTT; cdr3_aa: CAISDEGETEAFF
v_call: TRBV5-4; j_call: TRBJ1-2; d_call: TRBD1; clone_size: .; cdr3_nt: TGTGCCAGCAGCCCTCCCCCGGGACAGAAAGACTATGGCTACACCTTC; cdr3_aa: CASSPPPGQKDYGYTF
v_call: TRBV28; j_call: TRBJ1-3; d_call: .; clone_size: .; cdr3_nt: TGTGCCAGCAGTTTCCTACTGGGGGGATCTGGAAACACCATATATTTT; cdr3_aa: CASSFLLGGSGNTIYF
v_call: TRBV25-1; j_call: TRBJ1-1; d_call: .; clone_size: few; cdr3_nt: TGTGCCAGCATGAGGGGAACTGAAGCTTTCTTT; cdr3_aa: CASMRGTEAFF
v_call: TRBV2; j_call: TRBJ2-7; d_call: .; clone_size: .; cdr3_nt: TGTGCCAGCATGGGACCTACCTACGAGCAGTACTTC; cdr3_aa: CASMGPTYEQYF
v_call: TRBV12-3/TRBV12-4; j_call: TRBJ1-3; d_call: .; clone_size: .; cdr3_nt: TGTGCCAGCATCTCTGGAAACACCATATATTTT; cdr3_aa: CASISGNTIYF